This is a list of T cell receptor beta chains from one sample in a study of monozygotic twins with inflammatory bowel disease. TCRdb reprocessed the 5' RACE reads and reports one entry per CDR3 protein, with no DNA. Here the sample table reports approximately 200,000 distinct CDR3 sequences. The material sequenced was blood. The receptors here all came from a human donor with ulcerative colitis or Crohn's disease, or a healthy co-twin of an affected twin (not recorded which). CDR3s include the opening cysteine and the closing phenylalanine or tryptophan. Each record gives: J gene, CDR3 length, V gene, CDR3 protein.

TRBJ1-4 | 15 | TRBV7-9 | CASSLSTATNEKLFF
TRBJ1-1 | 15 | TRBV5-1 | CASSLEGNKNTEAFF
TRBJ2-1 | 15 | TRBV7-3 | CASSSPGTTYNEQFF
TRBJ2-7 | 13 | TRBV28 | CASSWDRDYEQYF
TRBJ2-3 | 14 | TRBV12-3/TRBV12-4 | CASSYLLSTDTQYF
TRBJ1-1 | 15 | TRBV3-1 | CASSQAGATNTEAFF
TRBJ1-6 | 17 | TRBV4-2 | CASSPQNAGGLNSPLHF
TRBJ2-1 | 17 | TRBV5-1 | CASSLDPVSGVYNEQFF
TRBJ2-5 | 15 | TRBV5-1 | CASSLRRATQETQYF
TRBJ2-3 | 13 | TRBV9 | CASSARGPDTQYF
TRBJ2-5 | 14 | TRBV5-1 | CASSLEGPQETQYF
TRBJ2-5 | 16 | TRBV7-2 | CASSLVSGGATETQYF
TRBJ2-7 | 13 | TRBV7-8 | CASSLGNRDEQHF
TRBJ2-7 | 17 | TRBV28 | CASSFLAGLGDSYEQYF
TRBJ2-2 | 13 | TRBV27 | CASSSDRAGELFF
TRBJ1-1 | 16 | TRBV2 | CASSIGRGGANTEAFF
TRBJ2-3 | 16 | TRBV7-9 | CASSPDKGGRTDTQYF
TRBJ1-6 | 15 | TRBV30 | CAWSDVPYDDSPLHF
TRBJ2-1 | 14 | TRBV2 | CASSVGFGNDEQFF
TRBJ1-2 | 13 | TRBV5-1 | CASSLQGTDGYTF
TRBJ2-3 | 12 | TRBV12-3/TRBV12-4 | CASSFSGDTQYF
TRBJ2-1 | 12 | TRBV7-3 | CASGGDDNEQFF
TRBJ1-6 | 15 | TRBV12-3/TRBV12-4 | CASSPGAHSNSPLHF
TRBJ1-2 | 15 | TRBV18 | CASSPQKDSFYGYTF
TRBJ1-1 | 16 | TRBV5-1 | CASSSKPGQVSTEAFF
TRBJ2-5 | 13 | TRBV9 | CASSAGQIETQYF
TRBJ2-1 | 14 | TRBV28 | CASSLAGEWNEQFF
TRBJ2-3 | 13 | TRBV5-1 | CASSGQDTDTQYF
TRBJ1-2 | 14 | TRBV3-1 | CASSQGDPAAGYTF
TRBJ1-3 | 13 | TRBV7-2 | CASSPTYGNTIYF
TRBJ2-3 | 14 | TRBV12-3/TRBV12-4 | CASSTRQSTDTQYF
TRBJ2-2 | 15 | TRBV5-1 | CASSEGQTNTGELFF
TRBJ1-5 | 14 | TRBV5-4 | CASSQGGAGQPQHF
TRBJ2-7 | 15 | TRBV5-1 | CASSTSTGSVNEQYF
TRBJ1-1 | 12 | TRBV29-1 | CSAQAGNTEAFF
TRBJ2-1 | 15 | TRBV28 | CASSSYGRLKNEQFF
TRBJ2-7 | 12 | TRBV12-3/TRBV12-4 | CASSFTGVEQYF
TRBJ1-5 | 15 | TRBV6-1 | CASGPAGWGDQPQHF
TRBJ2-4 | 14 | TRBV2 | CASSRTGGGNIQYF
TRBJ2-1 | 15 | TRBV5-6 | CASSYRVGALNEQFF
TRBJ1-1 | 14 | TRBV7-7 | CASSSCYVNTEAFF
TRBJ2-3 | 15 | TRBV28 | CASSLLSRVTDTQYF
TRBJ1-5 | 16 | TRBV7-9 | CASSLDNQQGQQPQHF
TRBJ2-3 | 16 | TRBV10-3 | CAISENPVGTTDTQYF
TRBJ2-7 | 15 | TRBV5-6 | CASSLDGFPPYEQYF
TRBJ1-1 | 13 | TRBV7-2 | CASSLQGDTEAFF
TRBJ2-7 | 14 | TRBV28 | CASSPQDREREQYF
TRBJ2-1 | 14 | TRBV12-5 | CASGPNLEGSEQFF
TRBJ1-1 | 14 | TRBV7-9 | CASSSIQRFTEAFF
TRBJ1-1 | 14 | TRBV5-1 | CASSFMSVNTEAFF
TRBJ2-4 | 13 | TRBV6-2/TRBV6-3 | CASSYSRGFPVYF
TRBJ1-5 | 13 | TRBV18 | CASSQGTDQPQHF
TRBJ2-3 | 16 | TRBV12-3/TRBV12-4 | CASSSLAGASTDTQYF
TRBJ1-1 | 12 | TRBV12-3/TRBV12-4 | CASSSLRTEAFF
TRBJ1-2 | 14 | TRBV5-5 | CASTPGGRSDGYTF
TRBJ1-3 | 14 | TRBV5-1 | CASRAREMGNTIYF
TRBJ1-4 | 15 | TRBV12-3/TRBV12-4 | CASSLAAGGNEKLFF
TRBJ1-1 | 16 | TRBV5-1 | CASSLEGIWANTEAFF
TRBJ1-1 | 13 | TRBV7-2 | CASSSLLGGEAFF
TRBJ1-5 | 15 | TRBV24-1 | CATSEPGGSNQPQHF